This T cell receptor beta chain was obtained from a study of shared clonotypes between healthy human individuals. The assay was immunoSEQ multiplex PCR, and TCRdb's table has in-frame clones only and misses some. This table has 600,000 to 750,000 clones, over 55% appearing once. The CDR3 is made up of 12 amino acids. V was trimmed by 4 bases and J by 2 bases, leaving 4 bases between them. Germline V CDR1 and CDR2: ENHRY, SYGVKD. V gene TRBV10-3 combines with J gene TRBJ2-3; D uncertain. The TCR was taken from a woman between 25 and 40 years old in good health. Sequenced material: memory CD4+ T cells sorted from blood. Subset here: CD45RA-negative fraction. The CDR3 reads CAISGDTDTQYF. The CDR3 DNA sequence: TGTGCCATCAGTGGGGACACAGATACGCAGTATTTT.